These 15 T cell receptor beta chains were sequenced from one sample in a study of Ad26.COV2.S vaccination and SARS-CoV-2 variants. Clones were read by immunoSEQ multiplex PCR, and TCRdb kept only the in-frame ones, dropping some. The data contain hundreds of thousands of clones, about 89% of them singletons. This sample's treatment: approximately 18 received Ad26.COV2.S at low or high dose, single or two shots; 5 received placebo; per-sample allocation not given. Each sample was drawn 63 days after the first injection (of vaccine or placebo). This specimen was peripheral blood, taken in a trial of Ad26.COV2.S vaccine versus placebo. The receptors here all came from a person between 18 and 60 years old who received the Ad26.COV2.S COVID-19 vaccine or a placebo.

This chain joins TRBV5-1 and TRBJ2-1; 7 nucleotides match TRBD2. Germline values: CDR1 SGHRS, CDR2 YFSETQ. This CDR3 is 16 amino acids long. The junction had 4 bases not matched to a gene; V was cut back by 1 base and J by 0 bases. CDR3 DNA: TGCGCCAGCAGCTTGACGCTAGCGGCCTCCTACAATGAGCAGTTCTTC. It encodes CASSLTLAASYNEQFF.

The CDR3 DNA reads TGTGCCAGCAGTTCCCTCGCTGAAGCTTTCTTT. It codes for CASSSLAEAFF. The rearrangement links TRBV12-3 or TRBV12-4 to TRBJ1-1, with D hard to call. The V gene lost 4 bases and the J gene lost 6 bases, with 6 bases spanning the gap. The CDR3 is 11 amino acids.

The chain is built from TRBV5-1 and TRBJ1-6, with 11 positions matching TRBD1. The CDR3 length is 15 residues. Trimming cost V 1 base and J 8 bases; bases outside gene matches: 2. Germline lookup yields CDR1 SGHRS and CDR2 YFSETQ. The CDR3 sequence: CASSLQGQGDSPLHF. CDR3 sequence (DNA): TGCGCCAGCAGCTTGCAGGGACAGGGGGATTCACCCCTCCACTTT.

This clone was seen more than once but under ten times. The CDR3 region is CASNSGQGGRKYEQYF. The CDR3 bases are TGCGCCAGCAACTCTGGACAGGGAGGCCGAAAGTACGAGCAGTACTTC. The chain recombines TRBV5-1 with TRBJ2-7, with TRBD1 matching 8 bases. Germline assignment: CDR1 SGHRS and CDR2 YFSETQ. The CDR3 is 16 residues long. With 6 bases clipped from V and 4 bases from J, the junction kept 15 bases outside the gene matches. Drawing the rest from reference TRBV5-1 and TRBJ2-7, the complete variable domain is KAGVTQTPRYLIKTRGQQVTLSCSPISGHRSVSWYQQTPGQGLQFLFEYFSETQRNKGNFPGRFSGRQFSNSRSEMNVSTLELGDSALYLCASNSGQGGRKYEQYFGPGTRLTVT.

The chain employs TRBV2 and TRBJ2-7; unclear D gene. Germline assignment: CDR1 SNHLY and CDR2 FYNNEI. Trimming took off 4 bases at V and 8 bases at J, with 9 bases between the two ends. The CDR3 length is 11 residues. CDR3 DNA: TGTGCCAGCAGTGGACGCACCCAGCAGTACTTC. Its translation: CASSGRTQQYF.

V gene TRBV27 combines with J gene TRBJ2-3; D might be TRBD2 (5 bases). Germline V gene data show CDR1 as MNHEY and CDR2 as SMNVEV (reference sequence). With 6 bases removed from V and 3 bases from J, the gap between germline ends came to 10 bases. This CDR3 region has 13 residues. This chain's CDR3 is CASRAGGTDTQYF. As DNA, the CDR3 is TGTGCCAGCAGAGCCGGCGGGACAGATACGCAGTATTTT.

The chain couples TRBV27 to TRBJ2-1; D is possibly TRBD1 (5 bases). V was pared by 3 bases and J by 3 bases, with 15 bases between. Germline V gene lookup returns CDR1 MNHEY and CDR2 SMNVEV (reference sequence). This CDR3 is 16 amino acids long. CDR3 nucleotides: TGTGCCAGCAGTTTGATCGGCACAGGAGTCTACAATGAGCAGTTCTTC. This gives the protein CASSLIGTGVYNEQFF.

V usage is TRBV24-1 and J usage is TRBJ2-2; tentatively, D is TRBD1 or TRBD2 (5 bases each). V dropped 4 bases and J dropped 4 bases, with 12 bases sitting between them. Germline CDR1 KGHDR, CDR2 SFDVKD. The CDR3 is made up of 15 amino acids. The CDR3 sequence: CATSDAGTSTGELFF. DNA for the CDR3: TGTGCCACCAGTGACGCCGGGACCTCCACCGGGGAGCTGTTTTTT.

The rearrangement links TRBV9 to TRBJ2-7; 11 positions agree with TRBD2. V lost 3 bases, J lost 4 bases, and 6 bases stayed unmatched. This CDR3 comprises 15 residues. The germline V gene has CDR1 SGDLS and CDR2 YYNGEE. In DNA form, the CDR3 reads TGTGCCAGCAGCGAGGCGACTAGCGGGGTTTACGAGCAGTACTTC. Its translation is CASSEATSGVYEQYF.

The chain recombines TRBV18 with TRBJ1-1; no clear D gene. Looked up from germline, CDR1 is KGHSH and CDR2 is LQKENI. With 0 bases removed from V and 5 bases from J, the gap between germline ends came to 7 bases. The CDR3 covers 13 residues. CDR3 in DNA: TGTGCCAGCTCACCACCGACACGGACTGAAGCTTTCTTT. The encoded protein is CASSPPTRTEAFF. The full variable domain, in which reference TRBV18 and TRBJ1-1 provide the parts outside the CDR3, is NAGVMQNPRHLVRRRGQEARLRCSPMKGHSHVYWYRQLPEEGLKFMVYLQKENIIDESGMPKERFSAEFPKEGPSILRIQQVVRGDSAAYFCASSPPTRTEAFFGQGTRLTVV.

This chain links TRBV3-1 (or the pseudogene TRBV3-2) with TRBJ1-1; D call uncertain. V lost 1 base and J lost 3, with 12 bases in between. Germline V gene data show CDR1 as LGHDT and CDR2 as YNNKEL (reference sequence). CDR3 length equals 15 residues. In DNA, the CDR3 is TGTGCCAGCAGCCAAGGGCCCCCGGGTTACACTGAAGCTTTCTTT. Translating it yields CASSQGPPGYTEAFF.

The chain joins TRBV30 to TRBJ1-1; TRBD1 aligns across 10 bases. This CDR3 has 11 residues. V dropped 5 bases and J dropped 6; count of bases not matched to a gene: 0. Germline CDR1 is GTSNPN and CDR2 is SVGIG (reference sequence). The CDR3 DNA reads as TGTGCCTGGGGACAGGGGGCTGAAGCTTTCTTT. This gives the protein CAWGQGAEAFF. Filled out from reference TRBV30 and TRBJ1-1, the complete variable domain reads SQTIHQWPATLVQPVGSPLSLECTVEGTSNPNLYWYRQAAGRGLQLLFYSVGIGQISSEVPQNLSASRPQDRQFILSSKKLLLSDSGFYLCAWGQGAEAFFGQGTRLTVV.

The chain employs TRBV5-5 and TRBJ2-7; D remains unclear. Germline V gene sequence: CDR1 SGHKS, CDR2 YYEKEE (reference sequence). This CDR3 has 13 residues. The germline V and J ends were trimmed by 4 bases and 6 bases, with 14 bases remaining between them. The CDR3 spells CASSPSTSLEQYF. In DNA, the CDR3 is TGTGCCAGCAGCCCCTCTACCTCCCTCGAGCAGTACTTC.

This chain uses TRBV7-6 with TRBJ2-5; the match to TRBD2 covers 12 bases. The V gene's germline CDR1 is SGHVS and CDR2 FNYEAQ. The length of the CDR3 is 15 residues. V gave up 3 bases and J gave up 5 bases; unmatched junction bases: 4. CDR3 residues: CASSFTSGGPETQYF. The CDR3 DNA follows: TGTGCCAGCAGCTTTACTAGCGGGGGGCCGGAGACCCAGTACTTC. The full variable domain, completed using reference TRBV7-6 and TRBJ2-5, is GAGVSQSPRYKVTKRGQDVALRCDPISGHVSLYWYRQALGQGPEFLTYFNYEAQQDKSGLPNDRFSAERPEGSISTLTIQRTEQRDSAMYRCASSFTSGGPETQYFGPGTRLLVL.

V gene TRBV12-3 or TRBV12-4 combines with J gene TRBJ2-5; no reliable D call. V lost 1 base to trimming and J lost 0 bases, with 3 bases between them. The CDR3 has 13 amino acids. The CDR3 nucleotides are TGTGCCAGCAGTTTAGGGTACCAAGAGACCCAGTACTTC. Translating it yields CASSLGYQETQYF.